Listed here is a single TCR beta chain. What it binds is unknown. Only in-frame clones appear in the TCRdb table, and some are missing; sequencing was by immunoSEQ multiplex PCR. The repertoire includes some 140,000 clones, 85% to 95% of them detected once, and 0.9% to 1.2% sits in the top ten. The data were obtained in a study of OX40 agonist ivuxolimab in advanced cancers. Trimming took 5 bases from V and 3 from J; bases not matched to a gene: 4. The CDR3 totals 14 residues. Germline loops: CDR1 ENHRY, CDR2 SYGVKD. Overall study results and limits: At 0.1 to 3.0 mg/kg and by week 6, CD4+ and CD8+ T cells in the blood had expanded clonally.

This receptor was taken from an adult with an advanced solid tumor such as melanoma, head and neck, liver or kidney cancer. The chain is built from TRBV10-3 and TRBJ1-1, with 9 bases fitting TRBD1. Sequencing was performed on CD4+ or CD8+ T cells sorted from blood, taken in a trial of the OX40 agonist ivuxolimab. CDR3 DNA: TGTGCCATCAGTCCCCGACAGGGGGACACTGAAGCTTTCTTT. Protein sequence: CAISPRQGDTEAFF.